The 17 T cell receptor beta chains given below trace back to one sample, sequenced in a study of Ad26.COV2.S vaccination and SARS-CoV-2 variants. TCRdb's copy holds only in-frame clones and misses some; the assay was immunoSEQ multiplex PCR. This sample yields about 350,000 clones, of which around 90% are seen a single time; 5.5% to 7% belongs to the top ten. Stated treatment: roughly 19 received Ad26.COV2.S at low or high dose, single or two shots; about 5 received placebo; per-sample allocation not given. Vaccine and placebo recipients were sampled on day 63 after the first injection. Sequenced material: peripheral blood, taken in a trial of Ad26.COV2.S vaccine versus placebo. All receptors derive from a person aged 18-60 years who received the Ad26.COV2.S COVID-19 vaccine or a placebo.

The V call is TRBV5-5, the J call TRBJ2-1, with 7 bases that match TRBD2. Looked up from germline, CDR1 is SGHKS and CDR2 is YYEKEE (reference sequence). J lost 3 bases, V lost 2 bases, and 5 bases had no gene match. The CDR3 contains 15 residues. For the CDR3, the DNA is TGTGCCAGCAGCTTTGGCGGGAGCAGCTACAATGAGCAGTTCTTC. As protein: CASSFGGSSYNEQFF.

V and J are TRBV6-5 and TRBJ2-1; TRBD2 matches at 8 bases. The CDR3 contains 13 residues. CDR1 and CDR2 (germline): MNHEY, SVGAGI. DNA for the CDR3: TGTGTCACTGGGCGGGGGGACTACAATGAGCAGTTCTTC. The encoded protein is CVTGRGDYNEQFF.

CDR3 nucleotides: TGTGCCAGCTCACCCCCCGGAGGACAGAACACTGAAGCTTTCTTT. Amino acid sequence: CASSPPGGQNTEAFF. The V call is TRBV18, the J call TRBJ1-1, with TRBD1 as a possible D gene (5 bases). Germline CDR1 reads KGHSH; CDR2 reads LQKENI. The CDR3 sequence is 15 residues long. Trimming pared 3 bases from V and 1 base from J, leaving 12 bases between.

V usage is TRBV7-3 and J usage is TRBJ2-7; 8 bases fit TRBD1. Germline loops: CDR1 SGHTA, CDR2 FQGTGA. Trimming at V came to 5 bases and at J to 2 bases, leaving 14 bases not matched to a gene. The CDR3 spans 17 residues. The CDR3 spells CASSPQNRDRTTYEQYF. CDR3 coding DNA: TGTGCCAGCAGCCCTCAGAACCGGGACAGGACTACCTACGAGCAGTACTTC. Combining the CDR3 with reference TRBV7-3 and TRBJ2-7 gives the whole variable domain GAGVSQTPSNKVTEKGKYVELRCDPISGHTALYWYRQSLGQGPEFLIYFQGTGAADDSGLPNDRFFAVRPEGSVSTLKIQRTERGDSAVYLCASSPQNRDRTTYEQYFGPGTRLTVT.

The J gene is TRBJ2-1, the V gene TRBV12-3 or TRBV12-4; 7 bases map to TRBD2. The CDR3 contains 12 residues. Trimming cost V 6 bases and J 6 bases; bases outside gene matches: 2. CDR3 coding DNA: TGTGCCAGCAGCGGGAGGACCAATGAGCAGTTCTTC. Protein: CASSGRTNEQFF.

The rearrangement links TRBV7-9 to TRBJ2-2; no clear D. This CDR3 has 15 residues. CDR1 and CDR2 (germline): SEHNR, FQNEAQ (reference sequence). V was pared by 8 bases and J by 0 bases, with 13 bases between. CDR3 region: CASPLIESNTGELFF. CDR3 nucleotide sequence: TGTGCCAGCCCCCTCATCGAGTCGAACACCGGGGAGCTGTTTTTT.

This rearrangement joins TRBV30 to TRBJ1-5, with D perhaps TRBD1 (6 bases). Germline V gene data show CDR1 as GTSNPN and CDR2 as SVGIG (reference sequence). With 3 bases removed from V and 1 base from J, the gap between germline ends came to 10 bases. This CDR3 has 14 residues. The CDR3 DNA reads TGTGCCTGGAGATTGAGGGGGAGCAATCAGCCCCAGCATTTT. Translated: CAWRLRGSNQPQHF.

The genes are TRBV4-2 and TRBJ2-2, with D perhaps matching TRBD2 (6 bases). V was pared by 0 bases and J by 6 bases, with 17 bases between. The CDR3 is made up of 17 amino acids. From germline, CDR1 is LGHNA and CDR2 YNFKEQ. DNA of the CDR3: TGTGCCAGCAGCCAAGAATATAGTGGAGGGGCTCCCGGGGAGCTGTTTTTT. This sequence encodes CASSQEYSGGAPGELFF.

This chain links TRBV13 with TRBJ1-1; 9 bases line up with TRBD1. V was pared by 5 bases and J by 0 bases, with 4 bases of the junction left unmatched. The CDR3 totals 15 residues. Looked up from germline, CDR1 is PRHDT and CDR2 is FYEKMQ (reference sequence). CDR3 amino acids: CASSGTGTMNTEAFF. The CDR3 DNA is TGTGCCAGCAGCGGGACAGGGACCATGAACACTGAAGCTTTCTTT.

CDR3 nucleotides: TGTGCCACCGGGAAAGTTCGGCCTAGCACAGATACGCAGTATTTT. This encodes CATGKVRPSTDTQYF. The chain combines TRBV24-1 with TRBJ2-3; D is undetermined. CDR1 is KGHDR, CDR2 SFDVKD, per germline. V was clipped by 9 bases and J by 0 bases, with 15 bases between them. This CDR3 has 15 residues.

The V and J genes are TRBV7-2 and TRBJ2-1; 7 nucleotides match TRBD2. V was clipped by 5 bases and J by 2 bases; unmatched bases: 9. This CDR3 comprises 16 residues. Germline values: CDR1 SGHTA, CDR2 FQGNSA. The CDR3 sequence is CASSPPGAGTYNEQFF. The CDR3 region has the DNA TGTGCCAGCAGCCCTCCGGGAGCGGGGACCTACAATGAGCAGTTCTTC.

A word on this clone: A much larger clone sits a single nucleotide away, making a read error possible. The rearrangement links TRBV5-6 to TRBJ1-1; tentatively, D is TRBD1 (6 bases). V was clipped by 2 bases and J by 0 bases, with 8 bases between them. This CDR3 comprises 14 residues. Germline CDR1 reads SGHDT; CDR2 reads YYEEEE. This CDR3 is CASSFGQMNTEAFF. CDR3 bases: TGTGCCAGCAGCTTCGGACAGATGAACACTGAAGCTTTCTTT. The entire variable domain, with the rest obtained from reference TRBV5-6 and TRBJ1-1, is as follows: DAGVTQSPTHLIKTRGQQVTLRCSPKSGHDTVSWYQQALGQGPQFIFQYYEEEERQRGNFPDRFSGHQFPNYSSELNVNALLLGDSALYLCASSFGQMNTEAFFGQGTRLTVV.

The V and J genes are TRBV6-2 or TRBV6-3 and TRBJ2-5, with TRBD2 matching over 12 bases. V lost 5 bases and J lost 3; bases outside the gene matches: 13. From germline, CDR1 is MNHEY and CDR2 SVGEGT. The CDR3 consists of 18 residues. CDR3 bases: TGTGCCAGCAGTCCCCTCCCCCGACTAGCGGGAGCCAAAGAGACCCAGTACTTC. Encoded protein: CASSPLPRLAGAKETQYF.

The chain recombines TRBV27 with TRBJ1-4; weak D call: TRBD1 (6 bases). The germline V gene encodes CDR1 MNHEY and CDR2 SMNVEV (reference sequence). Trimming took off 1 base at V and 7 bases at J, with 10 bases between the two ends. This CDR3 spans 14 amino acids. The chain's CDR3 is CASSLYRRGEKLFF. CDR3 coding DNA: TGTGCCAGCAGTTTATACCGCAGGGGTGAAAAACTGTTTTTT.

This chain joins TRBV7-8 and TRBJ2-7, with TRBD1 matching over 7 bases. Germline V gene data show CDR1 as SGHVS and CDR2 as FQNEAQ. CDR3 size: 15 residues. The J segment lost 5 bases and the V segment lost 2 bases, leaving 9 bases of the junction unmatched. The CDR3, as DNA: TGTGCCAGCAGCTTAAGTTACAACAGGGGCCACGAGCAGTACTTC. It specifies CASSLSYNRGHEQYF.

This clone was counted a few times. J is TRBJ2-5 and V is TRBV6-1; TRBD2 aligns across 7 bases. The CDR3 is 16 amino acids. V lost 4 bases and J lost 1; bases outside the gene matches: 9. Per germline, CDR1 MNHNS and CDR2 SASEGT. The CDR3 DNA reads TGTGCCAGCAGTGGCCCACAAACTAGCGCCCAAGAGACCCAGTACTTC. Translating gives CASSGPQTSAQETQYF.

CDR3 amino acids: CAWSEMNTEAFF. The CDR3 coding sequence is TGTGCCTGGAGCGAGATGAACACTGAAGCTTTCTTT. This chain uses TRBV30 with TRBJ1-1, with D hard to call. Between the trimmed V and J ends, which lost 3 bases and 0 bases, there was a span of 5 bases. The CDR3 spans 12 residues. Germline values: CDR1 GTSNPN, CDR2 SVGIG (reference sequence).